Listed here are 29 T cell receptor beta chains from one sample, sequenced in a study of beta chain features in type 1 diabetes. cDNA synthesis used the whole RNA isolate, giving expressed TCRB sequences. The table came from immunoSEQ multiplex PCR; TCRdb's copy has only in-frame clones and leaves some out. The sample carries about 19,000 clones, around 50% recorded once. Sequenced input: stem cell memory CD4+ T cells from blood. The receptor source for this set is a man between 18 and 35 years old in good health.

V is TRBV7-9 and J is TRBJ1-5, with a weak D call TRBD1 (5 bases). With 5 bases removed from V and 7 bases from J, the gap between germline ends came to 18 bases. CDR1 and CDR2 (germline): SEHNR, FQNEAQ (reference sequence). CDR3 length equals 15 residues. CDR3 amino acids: CASSTSQGPWQPQHF. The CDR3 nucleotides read TGTGCCAGCAGCACATCGCAGGGCCCTTGGCAGCCCCAGCATTTT. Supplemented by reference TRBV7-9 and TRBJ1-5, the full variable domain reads DTGVSQNPRHKITKRGQNVTFRCDPISEHNRLYWYRQTLGQGPEFLTYFQNEAQLEKSRLLSDRFSAERPKGSFSTLEIQRTEQGDSAMYLCASSTSQGPWQPQHFGDGTRLSIL.

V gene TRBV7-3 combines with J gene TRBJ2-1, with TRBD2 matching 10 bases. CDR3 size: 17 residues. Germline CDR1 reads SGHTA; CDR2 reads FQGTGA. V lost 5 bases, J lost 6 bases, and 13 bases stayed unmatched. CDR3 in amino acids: CASSRTSGPSGGNEQFF. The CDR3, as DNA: TGTGCCAGCAGCCGAACGTCAGGCCCTAGCGGGGGCAATGAGCAGTTCTTC.

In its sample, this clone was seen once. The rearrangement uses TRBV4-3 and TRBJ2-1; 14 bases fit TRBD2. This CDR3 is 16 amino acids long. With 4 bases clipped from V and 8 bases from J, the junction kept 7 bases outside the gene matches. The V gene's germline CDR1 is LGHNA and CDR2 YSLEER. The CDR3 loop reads CASSPTSGRVWDEQFF. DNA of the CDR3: TGCGCCAGCAGCCCGACTAGCGGGAGGGTCTGGGATGAGCAGTTCTTC.

The CDR3 nucleotides read TGTGCCAGTAGTATAAGTACAGGGGAGCGCGAAGCTTTCTTT. It codes for CASSISTGEREAFF. The chain is built from TRBV19 and TRBJ1-1, with 7 bases lining up with TRBD1. This CDR3 is 14 amino acids long. From germline, CDR1 is LNHDA and CDR2 SQIVND (reference sequence). V lost 2 bases to trimming and J lost 8 bases; unmatched junction nucleotides: 8.

CDR3 coding DNA: TGTGCCAGCTGGGACAACCCATGGGACGAGCAGTACTTC. Protein: CASWDNPWDEQYF. The V call is TRBV25-1, the J call TRBJ2-7; TRBD1 is a possible D gene (6 bases). Deletions cut 8 bases from V and 5 bases from J, with 16 bases between. The CDR3 covers 13 residues. Germline V gives CDR1 MGHDK, CDR2 SYGVNS.

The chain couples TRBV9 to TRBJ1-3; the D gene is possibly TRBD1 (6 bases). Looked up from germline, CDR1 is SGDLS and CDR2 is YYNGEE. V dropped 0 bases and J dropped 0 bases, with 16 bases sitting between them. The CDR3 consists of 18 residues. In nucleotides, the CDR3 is TGTGCCAGCAGCGTAGAAACAGGGTTACCGAGCTCTGGAAACACCATATATTTT. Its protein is CASSVETGLPSSGNTIYF.

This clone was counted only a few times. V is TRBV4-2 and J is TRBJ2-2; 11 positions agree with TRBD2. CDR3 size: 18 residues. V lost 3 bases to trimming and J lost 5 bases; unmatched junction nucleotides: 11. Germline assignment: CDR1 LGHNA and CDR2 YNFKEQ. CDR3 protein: CASSHQPILAGGTGELFF. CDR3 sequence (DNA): TGTGCCAGCAGCCACCAACCAATCCTAGCGGGGGGAACCGGGGAGCTGTTTTTT.

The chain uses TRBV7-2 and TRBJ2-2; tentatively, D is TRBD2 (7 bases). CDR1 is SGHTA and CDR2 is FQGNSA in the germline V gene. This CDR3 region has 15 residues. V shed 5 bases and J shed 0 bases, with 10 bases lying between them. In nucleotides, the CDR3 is TGTGCCAGCAGCCGAGGGGGGGCGAACACCGGGGAGCTGTTTTTT. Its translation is CASSRGGANTGELFF.

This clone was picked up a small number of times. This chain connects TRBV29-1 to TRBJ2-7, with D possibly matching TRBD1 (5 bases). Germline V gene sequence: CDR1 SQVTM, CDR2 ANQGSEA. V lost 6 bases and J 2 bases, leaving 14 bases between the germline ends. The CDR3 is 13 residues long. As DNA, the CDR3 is TGCAGCGTACGCCAGGTAGGGGCCTACGAGCAGTACTTC. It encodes CSVRQVGAYEQYF.

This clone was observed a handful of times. The chain's CDR3 is CASSPRTVRDRGGRLFF. The CDR3 DNA sequence: TGTGCCAGCTCACCACGGACAGTCCGGGACAGAGGTGGGAGACTGTTTTTT. V and J are TRBV18 and TRBJ1-4, with 7 bases aligning to TRBD1. The J segment lost 13 bases and the V segment lost 1 base, leaving 18 bases of the junction unmatched. CDR3 length: 17 amino acids. Germline lookup yields CDR1 KGHSH and CDR2 LQKENI.

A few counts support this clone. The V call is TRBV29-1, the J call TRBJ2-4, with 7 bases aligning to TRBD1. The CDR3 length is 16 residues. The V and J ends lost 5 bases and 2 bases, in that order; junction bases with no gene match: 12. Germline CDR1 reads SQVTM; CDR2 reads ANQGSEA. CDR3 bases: TGCAGCGTTCTGATACAGGGGTTCTCTACCAAAAACATTCAGTACTTC. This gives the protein CSVLIQGFSTKNIQYF. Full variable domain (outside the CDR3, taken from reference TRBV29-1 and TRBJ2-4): SAVISQKPSRDICQRGTSLTIQCQVDSQVTMMFWYRQQPGQSLTLIATANQGSEATYESGFVIDKFPISRPNLTFSTLTVSNMSPEDSSIYLCSVLIQGFSTKNIQYFGAGTRLSVL.

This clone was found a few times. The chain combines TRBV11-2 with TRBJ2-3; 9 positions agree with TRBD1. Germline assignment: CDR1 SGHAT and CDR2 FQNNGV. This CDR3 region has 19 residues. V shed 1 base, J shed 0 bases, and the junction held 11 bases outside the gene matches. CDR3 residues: CASSLVGTGYRSSTDTQYF. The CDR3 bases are TGTGCCAGCAGCTTAGTCGGGACAGGGTATAGATCTAGCACAGATACGCAGTATTTT.

This CDR3 reads CASSYSRGFDSPLHF. The CDR3 DNA reads TGTGCCAGCAGTTACAGTAGGGGTTTTGATTCACCCCTCCACTTT. The chain has TRBV6-5 and TRBJ1-6; maybe TRBD1 (5 bases). V was shortened by 2 bases and J by 8 bases, with 13 bases between the two germline ends. This CDR3 is built from 15 residues. Germline loops: CDR1 MNHEY, CDR2 SVGAGI.

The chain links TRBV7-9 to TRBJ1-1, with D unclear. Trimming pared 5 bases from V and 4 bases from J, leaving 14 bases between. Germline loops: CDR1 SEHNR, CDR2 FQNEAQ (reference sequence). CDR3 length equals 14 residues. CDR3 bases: TGTGCCAGCAGCGGACTTAGTCGGGTCACTGAAGCTTTCTTT. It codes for CASSGLSRVTEAFF.

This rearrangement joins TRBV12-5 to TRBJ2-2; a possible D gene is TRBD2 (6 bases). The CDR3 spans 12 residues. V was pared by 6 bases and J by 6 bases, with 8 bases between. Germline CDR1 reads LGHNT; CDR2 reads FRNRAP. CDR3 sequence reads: CASGWGAGELFF. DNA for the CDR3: TGTGCTAGTGGCTGGGGGGCCGGGGAGCTGTTTTTT.

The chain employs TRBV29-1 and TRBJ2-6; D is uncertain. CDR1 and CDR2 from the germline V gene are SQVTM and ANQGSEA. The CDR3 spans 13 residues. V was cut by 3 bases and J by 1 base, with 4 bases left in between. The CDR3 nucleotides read TGCAGCGTTGATATTTCTGGGGCCAACGTCCTGACTTTC. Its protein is CSVDISGANVLTF.

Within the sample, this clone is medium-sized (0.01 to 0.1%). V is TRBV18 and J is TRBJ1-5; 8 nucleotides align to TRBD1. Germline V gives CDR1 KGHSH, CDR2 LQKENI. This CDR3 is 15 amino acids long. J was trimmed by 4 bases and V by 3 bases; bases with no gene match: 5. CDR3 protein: CASSPGQGRNQPQHF. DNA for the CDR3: TGTGCCAGCTCACCCGGACAGGGACGAAATCAGCCCCAGCATTTT.

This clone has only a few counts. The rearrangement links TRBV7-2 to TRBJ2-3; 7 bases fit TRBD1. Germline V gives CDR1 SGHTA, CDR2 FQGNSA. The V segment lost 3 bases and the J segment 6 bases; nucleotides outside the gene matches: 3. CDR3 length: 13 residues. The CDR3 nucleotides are TGTGCCAGCAGCTTGGAGGACAGGGATACGCAGTATTTT. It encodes CASSLEDRDTQYF.

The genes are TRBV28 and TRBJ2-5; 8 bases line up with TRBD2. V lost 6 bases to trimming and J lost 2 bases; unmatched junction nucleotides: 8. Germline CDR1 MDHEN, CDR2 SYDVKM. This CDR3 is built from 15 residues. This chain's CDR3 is CASSWAGGLQETQYF. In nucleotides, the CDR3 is TGTGCCAGCAGCTGGGCGGGGGGCCTACAAGAGACCCAGTACTTC.

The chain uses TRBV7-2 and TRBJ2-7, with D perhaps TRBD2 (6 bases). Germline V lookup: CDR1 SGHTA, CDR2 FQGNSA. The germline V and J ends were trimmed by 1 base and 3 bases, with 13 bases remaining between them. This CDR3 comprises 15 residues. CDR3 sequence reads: CASSLVASDHYEQYF. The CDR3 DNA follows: TGTGCCAGCAGCTTAGTAGCTAGCGACCACTACGAGCAGTACTTC.

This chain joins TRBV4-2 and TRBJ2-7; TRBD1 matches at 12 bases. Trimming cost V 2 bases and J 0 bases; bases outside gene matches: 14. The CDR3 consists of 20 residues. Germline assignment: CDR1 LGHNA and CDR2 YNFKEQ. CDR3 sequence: CASSQLPAVGTGGPSYEQYF. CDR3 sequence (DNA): TGTGCCAGCAGCCAACTCCCTGCGGTAGGGACAGGGGGCCCCTCCTACGAGCAGTACTTC.

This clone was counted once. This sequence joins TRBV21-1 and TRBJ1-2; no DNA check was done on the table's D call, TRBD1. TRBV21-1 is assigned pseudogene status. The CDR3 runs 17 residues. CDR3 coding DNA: TGTGCCAGCAGTAACCGGGACAGGGGGCGCCTTAGCTATGGCTACACCTTC. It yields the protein CASSNRDRGRLSYGYTF.

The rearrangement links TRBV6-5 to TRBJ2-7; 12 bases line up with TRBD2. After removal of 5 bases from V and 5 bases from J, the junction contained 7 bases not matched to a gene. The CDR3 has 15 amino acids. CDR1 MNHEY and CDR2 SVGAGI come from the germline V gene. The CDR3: CASSAPTSGGHEQYF. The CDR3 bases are TGTGCCAGCAGTGCCCCGACTAGCGGGGGCCACGAGCAGTACTTC.

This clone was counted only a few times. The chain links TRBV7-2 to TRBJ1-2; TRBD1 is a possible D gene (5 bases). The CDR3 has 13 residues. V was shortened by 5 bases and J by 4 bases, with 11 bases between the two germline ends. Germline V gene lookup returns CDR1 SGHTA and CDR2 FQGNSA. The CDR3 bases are TGTGCCAGCAGCCCCGACAGAAGCTATGGCTACACCTTC. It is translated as CASSPDRSYGYTF.

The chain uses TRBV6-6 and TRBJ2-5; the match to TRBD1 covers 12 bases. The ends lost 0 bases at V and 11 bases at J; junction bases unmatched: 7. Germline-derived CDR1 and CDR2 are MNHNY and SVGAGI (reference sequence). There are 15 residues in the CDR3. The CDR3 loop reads CASSYSLGQGAKQYF. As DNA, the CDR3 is TGTGCCAGCAGTTACTCCCTGGGACAGGGGGCAAAGCAGTACTTC.

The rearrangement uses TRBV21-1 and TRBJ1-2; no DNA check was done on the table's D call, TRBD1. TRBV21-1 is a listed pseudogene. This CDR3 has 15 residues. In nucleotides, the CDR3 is TGTGCCAGCAGCAAAGCGTCGGGACAGGGGTCTGGCTACACCTTC. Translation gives CASSKASGQGSGYTF.

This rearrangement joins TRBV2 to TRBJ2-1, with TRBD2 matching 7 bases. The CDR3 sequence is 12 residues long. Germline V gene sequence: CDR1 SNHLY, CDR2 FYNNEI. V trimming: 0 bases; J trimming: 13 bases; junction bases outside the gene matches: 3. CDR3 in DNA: TGTGCCAGCAGTGAAGCGGGAGGGAATCAGTTCTTC. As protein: CASSEAGGNQFF. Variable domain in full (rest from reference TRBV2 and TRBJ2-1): EPEVTQTPSHQVTQMGQEVILRCVPISNHLYFYWYRQILGQKVEFLVSFYNNEISEKSEIFDDQFSVERPDGSNFTLKIRSTKLEDSAMYFCASSEAGGNQFFGPGTRLTVL.

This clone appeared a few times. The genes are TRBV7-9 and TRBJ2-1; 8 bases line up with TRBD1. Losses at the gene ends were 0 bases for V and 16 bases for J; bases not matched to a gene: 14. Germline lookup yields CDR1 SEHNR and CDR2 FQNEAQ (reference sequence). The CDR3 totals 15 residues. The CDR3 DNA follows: TGTGCCAGCAGCTTAGCGATCTTGGACAGGGCACTGGAATTCTTC. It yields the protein CASSLAILDRALEFF.

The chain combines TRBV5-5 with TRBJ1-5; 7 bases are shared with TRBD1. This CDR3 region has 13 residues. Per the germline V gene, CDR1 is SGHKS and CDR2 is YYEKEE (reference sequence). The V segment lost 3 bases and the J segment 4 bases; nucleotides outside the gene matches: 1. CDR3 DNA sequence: TGTGCCAGCAGCTGGACAGGTAATCAGCCCCAGCATTTT. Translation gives CASSWTGNQPQHF.